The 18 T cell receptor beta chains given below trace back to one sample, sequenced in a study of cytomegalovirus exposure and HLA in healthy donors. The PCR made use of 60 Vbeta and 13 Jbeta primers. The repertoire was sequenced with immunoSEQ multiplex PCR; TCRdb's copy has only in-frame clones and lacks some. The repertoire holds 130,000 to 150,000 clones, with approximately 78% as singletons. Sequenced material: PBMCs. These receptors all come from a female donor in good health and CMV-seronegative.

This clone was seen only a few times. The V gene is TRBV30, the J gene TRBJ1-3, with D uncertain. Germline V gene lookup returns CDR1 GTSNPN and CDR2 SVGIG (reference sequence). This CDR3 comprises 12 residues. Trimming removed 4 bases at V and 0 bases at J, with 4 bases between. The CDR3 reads CAWKRSGNTIYF. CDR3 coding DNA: TGTGCCTGGAAGCGCTCTGGAAACACCATATATTTT.

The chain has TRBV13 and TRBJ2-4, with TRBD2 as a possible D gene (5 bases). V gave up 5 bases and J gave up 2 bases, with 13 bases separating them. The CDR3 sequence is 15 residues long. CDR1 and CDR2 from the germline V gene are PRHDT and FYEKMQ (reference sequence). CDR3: CASSPRGFSKNIQYF. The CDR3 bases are TGTGCCAGCAGCCCGAGAGGGTTTTCCAAAAACATTCAGTACTTC. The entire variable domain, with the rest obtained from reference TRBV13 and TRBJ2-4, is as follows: AAGVIQSPRHLIKEKRETATLKCYPIPRHDTVYWYQQGPGQDPQFLISFYEKMQSDKGSIPDRFSAQQFSDYHSELNMSSLELGDSALYFCASSPRGFSKNIQYFGAGTRLSVL.

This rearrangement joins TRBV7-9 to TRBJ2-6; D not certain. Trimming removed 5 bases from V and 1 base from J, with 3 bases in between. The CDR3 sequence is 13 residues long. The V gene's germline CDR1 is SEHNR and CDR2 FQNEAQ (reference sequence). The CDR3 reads CASSASGANVLTF. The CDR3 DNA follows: TGTGCCAGCAGCGCGTCTGGGGCCAACGTCCTGACTTTC.

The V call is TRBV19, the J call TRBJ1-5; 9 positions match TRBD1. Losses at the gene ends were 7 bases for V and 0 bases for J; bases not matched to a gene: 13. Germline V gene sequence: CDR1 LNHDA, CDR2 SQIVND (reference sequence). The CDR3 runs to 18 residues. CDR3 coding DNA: TGTGCCAGTAAGGGGGACAGGGTATCCCCTTATAGCAATCAGCCCCAGCATTTT. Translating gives CASKGDRVSPYSNQPQHF.

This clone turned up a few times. The chain's CDR3 is CASSSQGGTNEKLFF. The CDR3 nucleotides are TGTGCCAGCAGCTCCCAGGGGGGAACTAATGAAAAACTGTTTTTT. The chain combines TRBV7-9 with TRBJ1-4; 7 positions match TRBD1. The germline V gene has CDR1 SEHNR and CDR2 FQNEAQ (reference sequence). The junction had 3 bases not matched to a gene; V was cut back by 4 bases and J by 1 base. The CDR3 is 15 residues long.

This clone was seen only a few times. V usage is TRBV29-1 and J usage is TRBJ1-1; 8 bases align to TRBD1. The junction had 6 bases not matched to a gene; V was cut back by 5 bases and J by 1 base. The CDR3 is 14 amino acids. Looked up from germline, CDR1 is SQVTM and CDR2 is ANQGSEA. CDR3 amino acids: CSVRIGTGNTEAFF. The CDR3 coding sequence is TGCAGCGTTAGAATCGGGACAGGGAACACTGAAGCTTTCTTT.

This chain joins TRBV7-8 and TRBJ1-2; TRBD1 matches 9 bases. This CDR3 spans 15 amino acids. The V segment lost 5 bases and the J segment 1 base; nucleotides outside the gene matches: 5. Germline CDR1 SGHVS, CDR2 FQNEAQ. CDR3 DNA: TGTGCCAGCAGCACTGGGACAGGGTTTAACTATGGCTACACCTTC. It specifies CASSTGTGFNYGYTF.

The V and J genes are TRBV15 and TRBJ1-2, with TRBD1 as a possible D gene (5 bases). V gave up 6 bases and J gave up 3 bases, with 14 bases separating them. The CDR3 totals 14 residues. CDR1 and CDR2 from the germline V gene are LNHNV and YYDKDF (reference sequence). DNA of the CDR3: TGTGCCACCAGTGTACCCGGGGGTGACTATGGCTACACCTTC. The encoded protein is CATSVPGGDYGYTF.

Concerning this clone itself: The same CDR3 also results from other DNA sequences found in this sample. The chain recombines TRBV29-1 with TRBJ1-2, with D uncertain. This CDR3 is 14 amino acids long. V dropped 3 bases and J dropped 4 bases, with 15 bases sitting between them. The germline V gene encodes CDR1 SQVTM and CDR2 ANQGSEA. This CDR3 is CSVDSPREGYGYTF. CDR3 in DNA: TGCAGCGTTGACTCCCCAAGGGAGGGCTATGGCTACACCTTC.

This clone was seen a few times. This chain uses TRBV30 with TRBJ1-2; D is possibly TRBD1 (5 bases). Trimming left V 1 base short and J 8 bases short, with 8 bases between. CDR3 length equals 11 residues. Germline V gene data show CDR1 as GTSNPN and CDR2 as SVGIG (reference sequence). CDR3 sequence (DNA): TGTGCCTGGAGTGGGGGGGTCGGCTACACCTTC. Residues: CAWSGGVGYTF.

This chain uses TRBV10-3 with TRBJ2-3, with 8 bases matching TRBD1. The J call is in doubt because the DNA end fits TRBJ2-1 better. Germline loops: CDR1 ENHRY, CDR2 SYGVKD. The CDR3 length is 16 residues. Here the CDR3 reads CAIRDGPTGGGREQFF. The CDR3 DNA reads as TGTGCCATCAGGGACGGACCTACAGGGGGAGGTCGAGAGCAGTTCTTC.

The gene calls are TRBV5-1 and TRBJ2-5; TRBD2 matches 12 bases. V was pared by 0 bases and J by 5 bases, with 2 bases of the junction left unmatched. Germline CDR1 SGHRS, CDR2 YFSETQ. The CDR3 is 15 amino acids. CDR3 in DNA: TGCGCCAGCAGCTTGGGACTAGCGGGAGTGGAGACCCAGTACTTC. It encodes CASSLGLAGVETQYF.

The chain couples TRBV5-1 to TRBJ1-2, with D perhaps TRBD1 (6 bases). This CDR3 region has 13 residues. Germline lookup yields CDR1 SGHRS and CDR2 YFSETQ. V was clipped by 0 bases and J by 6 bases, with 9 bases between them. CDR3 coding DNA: TGCGCCAGCAGCTTGGACAGGGACCATGGCTACACCTTC. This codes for CASSLDRDHGYTF.

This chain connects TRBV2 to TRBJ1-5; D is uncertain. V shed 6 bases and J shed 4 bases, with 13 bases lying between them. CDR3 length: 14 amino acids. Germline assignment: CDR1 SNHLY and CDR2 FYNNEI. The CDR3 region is CASSLGVRNQPQHF. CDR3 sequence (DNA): TGTGCCAGCAGCCTCGGTGTTCGAAATCAGCCCCAGCATTTT.

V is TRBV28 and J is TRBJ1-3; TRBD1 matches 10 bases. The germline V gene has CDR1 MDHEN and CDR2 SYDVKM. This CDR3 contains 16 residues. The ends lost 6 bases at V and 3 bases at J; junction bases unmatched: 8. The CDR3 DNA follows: TGTGCCAGCAGCAGACAGGGGGCAGTGGGTGGAAACACCATATATTTT. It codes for CASSRQGAVGGNTIYF. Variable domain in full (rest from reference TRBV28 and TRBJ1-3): DVKVTQSSRYLVKRTGEKVFLECVQDMDHENMFWYRQDPGLGLRLIYFSYDVKMKEKGDIPEGYSVSREKKERFSLILESASTNQTSMYLCASSRQGAVGGNTIYFGEGSWLTVV.

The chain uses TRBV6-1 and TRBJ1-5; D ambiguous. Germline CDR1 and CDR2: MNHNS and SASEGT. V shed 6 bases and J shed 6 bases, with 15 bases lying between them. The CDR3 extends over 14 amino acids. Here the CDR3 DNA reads TGTGCCAGCAGACCCGGGATCCCTCGTCAGCCCCAGCATTTT. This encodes CASRPGIPRQPQHF.

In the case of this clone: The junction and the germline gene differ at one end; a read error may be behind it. The CDR3 sequence: CSVKGATGWNYGYPF. In nucleotides, the CDR3 is TGCAGCGTAAAAGGGGCAACAGGATGGAACTATGGCTACCCCTTC. The chain has TRBV29-1 and TRBJ1-2; a weak D match, TRBD1 (5 bases). This CDR3 is built from 15 residues. Germline V lookup: CDR1 SQVTM, CDR2 ANQGSEA.

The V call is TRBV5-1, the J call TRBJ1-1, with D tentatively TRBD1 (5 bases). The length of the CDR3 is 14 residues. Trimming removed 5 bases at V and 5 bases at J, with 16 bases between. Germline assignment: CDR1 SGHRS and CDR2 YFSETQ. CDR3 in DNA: TGCGCCAGCAGGCCGGCGGGACTGGAAACTGAAGCTTTCTTT. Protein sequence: CASRPAGLETEAFF.